A single sample gave rise to the 26 T cell receptor beta chains below, sequenced in a study of immune evolution from preneoplasia to lung adenocarcinoma. The table came from immunoSEQ multiplex PCR; TCRdb's copy has only in-frame clones and leaves some out. The sample consists of about 7,000 clones, around 73% of them appearing once. Sequencing input: FFPE adjacent normal lung tissue. The source is a person aged 60-79 years with lung adenocarcinoma.

The V call is TRBV5-4, the J call TRBJ2-3; D is unresolved. This CDR3 is built from 13 residues. The germline V and J ends were trimmed by 0 bases and 4 bases, with 6 bases remaining between them. Germline CDR1 SGHNT, CDR2 YYREEE (reference sequence). This chain's CDR3 is CASSLGTSDTQYF. As DNA, the CDR3 is TGTGCCAGCAGCTTGGGGACCTCAGATACGCAGTATTTT.

The chain uses TRBV15 and TRBJ2-2; D perhaps matches TRBD2 (6 bases). The CDR3 spans 14 residues. Germline CDR1 reads LNHNV; CDR2 reads YYDKDF (reference sequence). V was shortened by 8 bases and J by 0 bases, with 10 bases between the two germline ends. This CDR3 is CATCREPNTGELFF. The CDR3 region has the DNA TGTGCCACCTGTCGGGAGCCGAACACCGGGGAGCTGTTTTTT.

The CDR3 DNA reads as TGCGCCAGCAGTGATACTAGCGGGAGGGTCCACACCGGGGAGCTGTTTTTT. Its translation: CASSDTSGRVHTGELFF. The rearrangement uses TRBV10-1 and TRBJ2-2; 13 bases fit TRBD2. This CDR3 is 17 amino acids long. CDR1 is WNHNN and CDR2 is SYGVQD in the germline V gene (reference sequence). Trimming took 3 bases from V and 3 from J; bases not matched to a gene: 4.

This chain connects TRBV7-3 to TRBJ2-5, with D perhaps being TRBD1 or TRBD2 (5 bases each). Germline CDR1 SGHTA, CDR2 FQGTGA. V dropped 2 bases and J dropped 5 bases, with 15 bases sitting between them. The CDR3 runs to 15 residues. The CDR3 nucleotides are TGTGCCAGCAGCTTAGGGAATGGGGGAGAGGAGACCCAGTACTTC. This translates into CASSLGNGGEETQYF.

This clone occurred once. The chain recombines TRBV29-1 with TRBJ2-5; 8 bases are shared with TRBD1. This CDR3 is 13 amino acids long. Losses at the gene ends were 7 bases for V and 4 bases for J; bases not matched to a gene: 8. Germline CDR1 SQVTM, CDR2 ANQGSEA. CDR3 loop: CSAADRGGETQYF. The DNA for the CDR3 is TGCAGCGCCGCTGACAGGGGTGGAGAGACCCAGTACTTC.

This clone came up a few times. This chain links TRBV7-8 with TRBJ1-2; the D gene is possibly TRBD1 (5 bases). V gave up 5 bases and J gave up 8 bases, with 12 bases separating them. Germline V CDR1 and CDR2: SGHVS, FQNEAQ. The CDR3 spans 12 residues. CDR3 coding DNA: TGTGCCAGCAGCATAATCAGGGAAGGCTACACCTTC. Translation: CASSIIREGYTF.

The chain joins TRBV7-2 to TRBJ2-1, with D possibly being TRBD1 (5 bases). Trimming removed 6 bases from V and 0 bases from J, with 12 bases in between. Germline CDR1 is SGHTA and CDR2 is FQGNSA. This CDR3 contains 15 residues. DNA of the CDR3: TGTGCCAGCAGGATGGGGCAGGGCTCCTACAATGAGCAGTTCTTC. This encodes CASRMGQGSYNEQFF.

This chain uses TRBV28 with TRBJ2-2; TRBD2 agrees at 10 bases. V was clipped by 4 bases and J by 2 bases; unmatched bases: 1. The CDR3 has 15 amino acids. CDR1 and CDR2 from the germline V gene are MDHEN and SYDVKM. The CDR3 coding sequence is TGTGCCAGCAGTTCTAGCGGGAGTAACACCGGGGAGCTGTTTTTT. It encodes CASSSSGSNTGELFF.

V gene TRBV19 combines with J gene TRBJ1-1, with 9 nucleotides matching TRBD1. Per the germline V gene, CDR1 is LNHDA and CDR2 is SQIVND (reference sequence). J lost 5 bases, V lost 7 bases, and 8 bases had no gene match. There are 14 residues in the CDR3. The CDR3 nucleotides are TGTGCCAGTAATACGGACAGGGGAGGGACTGAAGCTTTCTTT. This translates into CASNTDRGGTEAFF.

The V and J genes are TRBV11-2 and TRBJ2-3; D not certain. The CDR3 is 15 residues long. The V and J ends lost 2 bases and 2 bases respectively, with 11 bases between them. Germline V gene data show CDR1 as SGHAT and CDR2 as FQNNGV. The CDR3 here is CASSLRISATDTQYF. CDR3 bases: TGTGCCAGCAGCTTAAGGATTTCCGCCACAGATACGCAGTATTTT.

This chain joins TRBV5-4 and TRBJ2-1; TRBD2 matches at 11 bases. V lost 5 bases, J lost 5 bases, and 6 bases stayed unmatched. The length of the CDR3 is 15 residues. CDR1 and CDR2 (germline): SGHNT, YYREEE (reference sequence). The CDR3 DNA reads TGTGCCAGCAGTTCTAGCGGGAGGACCGACAATGAGCAGTTCTTC. Amino acid sequence: CASSSSGRTDNEQFF.

The J gene is TRBJ2-7, the V gene TRBV10-3, with D perhaps TRBD2 (6 bases). The CDR3 runs to 13 residues. Trimming took 5 bases from V and 3 from J, leaving 11 bases between them. Germline CDR1 and CDR2: ENHRY and SYGVKD. As DNA, the CDR3 is TGTGCCATCAGTACGGGGGAAGGCTACGAGCAGTACGTC. Residues: CAISTGEGYEQYV.

This clone turned up a few times. J is TRBJ2-1 and V is TRBV18; TRBD2 is a possible D gene (5 bases). Germline CDR1 and CDR2: KGHSH and LQKENI. This CDR3 contains 15 residues. Trimming left V 3 bases short and J 7 bases short, with 16 bases between. CDR3: CASSPPTTLTNEQFF. The CDR3 DNA reads TGTGCCAGCTCACCTCCGACTACCCTTACAAATGAGCAGTTCTTC.

As concerns this clone: A read error may produce the germline difference seen at one junction end. The V gene is TRBV7-7, the J gene TRBJ2-1; possibly TRBD1 or TRBD2 for D (5 bases each). The CDR3 has 14 residues. The germline CDR1 and CDR2 sequences are SSHAT and FNYEAQ (reference sequence). For the CDR3, the DNA is TGTGCTAGCAGCTTAGGGGAGTGGGGAAATGAGCAGTTCTTC. This gives the protein CASSLGEWGNEQFF.

This clone turned up a few times. DNA for the CDR3: TGTGCCAGTACCAAAGGGACTAGCTTGACTTACAATGAGCAGTTCTTC. Translating it yields CASTKGTSLTYNEQFF. The V and J genes are TRBV19 and TRBJ2-1; the match to TRBD2 covers 9 bases. V lost 7 bases to trimming and J lost 4 bases; unmatched junction nucleotides: 11. CDR1 is LNHDA, CDR2 SQIVND, per germline (reference sequence). The CDR3 spans 16 residues.

CDR3 sequence (DNA): TGTGCCAGCAGTTACTCGAATATCGGGGGTCCTGAAGCTTTCTTT. It translates to CASSYSNIGGPEAFF. This chain uses TRBV6-9 with TRBJ1-1; the D gene is possibly TRBD1 (5 bases). V shed 3 bases and J shed 6 bases, with 17 bases lying between them. The CDR3 runs 15 residues. Germline V gene sequence: CDR1 MNHGY, CDR2 SVAAGI.

The chain carries TRBV7-9 and TRBJ2-7, with D hard to call. Trimming took off 7 bases at V and 2 bases at J, with 12 bases between the two ends. Germline values: CDR1 SEHNR, CDR2 FQNEAQ (reference sequence). The length of the CDR3 is 13 residues. CDR3 sequence reads: CASTPPSTYEQYF. DNA of the CDR3: TGTGCCAGCACCCCACCTTCAACCTACGAGCAGTACTTC.

This clone ranks as medium-sized. This rearrangement joins TRBV6-6 to TRBJ2-7, with 10 positions matching TRBD1. CDR1 is MNHNY, CDR2 SVGAGI, per germline (reference sequence). The V and J ends lost 5 bases and 7 bases, in that order; junction bases with no gene match: 11. This CDR3 has 15 residues. CDR3 DNA: TGTGCCAGCAGTCCCCGGGACAGGGGCACCTCGGAGCAGTACTTC. It is translated as CASSPRDRGTSEQYF.

The genes are TRBV5-1 and TRBJ2-3; 7 bases fit TRBD2. V was pared by 3 bases and J by 4 bases, with 8 bases of the junction left unmatched. The germline CDR1 and CDR2 sequences are SGHRS and YFSETQ. The CDR3 is 15 amino acids. CDR3 nucleotides: TGCGCCAGCAGCTCGGCGGGAGAGGGACCAGATACGCAGTATTTT. It codes for CASSSAGEGPDTQYF.

As concerns this clone: One end of the junction fails to match germline, which may point to a read error. This chain joins TRBV7-8 and TRBJ2-1; 11 positions match TRBD2. Germline-derived CDR1 and CDR2 are SGHVS and FQNEAQ. The CDR3 contains 12 residues. CDR3 DNA sequence: TGTGTCAGCGGACTAGCGGGCTATGAGCAGTTCTTC. It encodes CVSGLAGYEQFF.

The chain carries TRBV15 and TRBJ2-5; 7 positions agree with TRBD2. Germline V gene data show CDR1 as LNHNV and CDR2 as YYDKDF (reference sequence). With V trimmed by 5 bases and J by 4 bases, 13 bases remained unmatched. This CDR3 is 16 amino acids long. CDR3 sequence: CATSFVGRVKSETQYF. In nucleotides, the CDR3 is TGTGCCACCAGCTTCGTTGGGAGGGTAAAGTCAGAGACCCAGTACTTC.

The chain couples TRBV7-2 to TRBJ2-2, with D possibly matching TRBD2 (7 bases). V lost 5 bases and J 3 bases, leaving 19 bases between the germline ends. The germline V gene has CDR1 SGHTA and CDR2 FQGNSA. This CDR3 has 17 amino acids. The CDR3 region has the DNA TGTGCCAGCAGCCCCGGACGGGCGGGGGCGGACACCGGGGAGCTGTTTTTT. Its protein product is CASSPGRAGADTGELFF.

The V call is TRBV6-1, the J call TRBJ2-7; 11 bases agree with TRBD2. V trimming: 6 bases; J trimming: 5 bases; junction bases outside the gene matches: 9. The CDR3 is 15 residues long. The germline V gene encodes CDR1 MNHNS and CDR2 SASEGT. CDR3 residues: CASRTVAGGSDEQYF. Written as DNA, the CDR3 is TGTGCCAGCAGGACGGTAGCGGGAGGGTCGGACGAGCAGTACTTC.

The chain combines TRBV5-4 with TRBJ2-1; 8 bases fit TRBD2. The junction had 3 bases not matched to a gene; V was cut back by 2 bases and J by 5 bases. Germline V lookup: CDR1 SGHNT, CDR2 YYREEE (reference sequence). This CDR3 comprises 14 residues. The CDR3 reads CASSFAGGDNEQFF. The CDR3 nucleotides read TGTGCCAGCAGCTTCGCGGGGGGTGACAATGAGCAGTTCTTC.

This clone has only a few counts. The chain links TRBV15 to TRBJ1-1, with TRBD1 matching over 7 bases. The CDR3 sequence is 16 residues long. Germline CDR1 LNHNV, CDR2 YYDKDF (reference sequence). The V gene end was trimmed by 6 bases and the J gene end by 1 base; junction bases not matched to a gene: 11. CDR3 loop: CATRGGNRGWNTEAFF. CDR3 nucleotides: TGTGCCACCAGAGGAGGAAACAGGGGCTGGAACACTGAAGCTTTCTTT.

The chain has TRBV7-9 and TRBJ1-1; 7 bases align to TRBD1. CDR3 length: 13 amino acids. Trimming removed 5 bases from V and 6 bases from J; junction bases left unmatched: 6. CDR1 is SEHNR and CDR2 is FQNEAQ in the germline V gene (reference sequence). This CDR3 is CASSRQGKPEAFF. CDR3 sequence (DNA): TGTGCCAGCAGCAGACAGGGCAAGCCTGAAGCTTTCTTT.